Listed below are T cell receptor beta chains from one sample, sequenced in a study of blood T cell repertoires in COVID-19. Clones were sequenced by immunoSEQ multiplex PCR, and TCRdb holds only the in-frame ones, with some missing. The top ten clones hold approximately 10% of a sample with approximately 330,000 clones, 87% of them seen once. Sample: peripheral blood. Receptors originate from a man aged 30-40 years with COVID-19, enrolled during active disease. CDR3s include the opening cysteine and the closing phenylalanine or tryptophan.

V	J	CDR3
TRBV5-5	TRBJ2-5	CAIRETQYF
TRBV5-8	TRBJ2-2	CASSLHWTANTGELFF
TRBV13	TRBJ2-7	CASSLETGREQYF
TRBV5-6	TRBJ2-5	CASSLNSGLQETQYF
TRBV7-9	TRBJ2-1	CASSPFLAGGSYNEQFF
TRBV7-2	TRBJ2-7	CASSLEPGLTYEQYF
TRBV19	TRBJ1-2	CASRSGTNYGYTF
TRBV4-1	TRBJ2-1	CASSHSTGDEQFF
TRBV19	TRBJ1-5	CASSTGQGRKQPQHF
TRBV7-9	TRBJ2-7	CASSISYYEQYF
TRBV7-2	TRBJ1-5	CASSPRTGVGQPQHF
TRBV6-2/TRBV6-3	TRBJ2-1	CASSQVAGEQFF
TRBV7-9	TRBJ1-1	CASSGQWATEAFF
TRBV5-1	TRBJ2-2	CASSPYSNTGELFF
TRBV4-1	TRBJ2-2	CASSPLTGADTGELFF
TRBV7-6	TRBJ2-1	CASSLGLAGNYNEQFF
TRBV19	TRBJ1-1	CASSISGLGDTEAFF
TRBV4-2	TRBJ2-5	CASSHGGTSGQETQYF
TRBV3-1/TRBV3-2	TRBJ1-2	CASSQGGSYGYTF
TRBV5-1	TRBJ2-5	CASSSTGETQYF
TRBV25-1	TRBJ2-2	CASSESSGENTGELFF
TRBV7-2	TRBJ1-1	CASSLVRAALNTEAFF
TRBV6-5	TRBJ1-2	CASSYVGPGGYTF
TRBV7-9	TRBJ1-6	CASSSDSSNSPLHF
TRBV15	TRBJ1-5	CATSRDPGRDRGFQPQHF
TRBV28	TRBJ1-5	CASRILTGYSQPQHF
TRBV12-5	TRBJ1-5	CASGFGGGNQPQHF
TRBV2	TRBJ1-5	CASIVDRGHSNQPQHF
TRBV10-1	TRBJ1-2	CASFSQVGAAGYTF
TRBV29-1	TRBJ1-2	CSVEVIRGPGGLNYGYTF
TRBV6-5	TRBJ2-7	CASSWHTTGRGGEQYF
TRBV5-1	TRBJ2-7	CASRRRGLGGTYEQYF
TRBV27	TRBJ1-2	CASSLSGYGNAYTF
TRBV6-5	TRBJ2-5	CASNRPGRTETQYF
TRBV6-2/TRBV6-3	TRBJ1-5	CASSYGGLPNQPQHF
TRBV19	TRBJ2-2	CASSIRDNNPGELFF
TRBV18	TRBJ2-2	CASSERGNTGELFF
TRBV5-6	TRBJ2-3	CASSLRGSTDTQYF
TRBV6-5	TRBJ2-7	CASSYRDSSYEQYF
TRBV28	TRBJ1-5	CASSFNPGTGGTGNQPQHF
TRBV7-3	TRBJ2-3	CASSAAGDTDTQYF
TRBV7-7	TRBJ1-1	CASSVVAQPNTEAFF
TRBV7-3	TRBJ2-3	CASSLRLATTDTQYF
TRBV3-1/TRBV3-2	TRBJ2-1	CASSPQEVSYNEQFF
TRBV14	TRBJ2-1	CASSELAGEYNEQFF
TRBV2	TRBJ1-1	CASSINRDSLRNTEAFF
TRBV7-3	TRBJ1-1	CASSPQGMGTEAFF
TRBV4-3	TRBJ1-2	CASSQERTGGNLDGYTF
TRBV4-3	TRBJ2-5	CASSQGQGTQYF
TRBV28	TRBJ2-7	CASRSYGTSGTYEQYF
TRBV7-9	TRBJ2-3	CASSVRVPSTDTQYF
TRBV20-1	TRBJ1-1	CSARAQGEAFF
TRBV15	TRBJ1-4	CATSPRGEGGEKLFF
TRBV5-1	TRBJ1-6	CASSLAGQGGNSPLHF
TRBV13	TRBJ2-5	CASSPMDTGQETQYF
TRBV7-3	TRBJ2-2	CASSSPAGGNTGELFF
TRBV13	TRBJ2-1	CASSLDRGDQNEQFF
TRBV29-1	TRBJ1-3	CSAGTFAGNTIYF
TRBV28	TRBJ2-7	CASTRQVTYEQYF
TRBV9	TRBJ2-5	CASSVESSGETQYF